This T cell receptor (beta chain) emerged from a study of blood T cell repertoires in COVID-19. Assay used: immunoSEQ multiplex PCR; TCRdb lists only in-frame clones, some missing. The table records a few hundred thousand clones, about 88% of them present only once. The CDR3 runs 14 residues. V dropped 8 bases and J dropped 5; count of bases not matched to a gene: 9. Germline loops: CDR1 MNHEY, CDR2 SVGAGI. This rearrangement joins TRBV6-5 to TRBJ2-3; 8 positions agree with TRBD2. Specimen: peripheral blood. The receptor comes from a man aged 55 to 70 who had recovered from COVID-19. The CDR3 bases are TGTGCCAGCCGGTCGGGACTAGGACTAGATACGCAGTATTTT. Its translation is CASRSGLGLDTQYF.